One and the same sample provided the 2 T cell receptor beta chains below, sequenced in a study of blood T cell repertoires in COVID-19. Data came from immunoSEQ multiplex PCR; TCRdb stores just in-frame clones and leaves some out. Of some 70,000 clones listed, 80% to 90% are singletons. Material: peripheral blood. The source is a man aged 45-65 years with active COVID-19.

V is TRBV5-1 and J is TRBJ2-2, with D tentatively TRBD2 (7 bases). V shed 0 bases and J shed 3 bases, with 27 bases lying between them. Per the germline V gene, CDR1 is SGHRS and CDR2 is YFSETQ. The CDR3 spans 21 residues. CDR3: CASSLGGLRGAERGYTGELFF. CDR3 DNA sequence: TGCGCCAGCAGCTTGGGCGGGTTACGGGGGGCGGAGAGGGGATACACCGGGGAGCTGTTTTTT.

A single count supports this clone. This sequence joins TRBV23-1 and TRBJ2-7, with D maybe TRBD2 (6 bases). Being an ORF, TRBV23-1 has a function that is uncertain. Trimming stripped 6 bases from V and 6 bases from J, with 24 bases between. The CDR3 sequence is 16 residues long. CDR3 sequence: CASRSPAGGPSLEQYF. Here the CDR3 DNA reads TGCGCCAGCAGGTCCCCAGCGGGCGGACCGTCTCTCGAGCAGTACTTC.